The 30 T cell receptor beta chains given below trace back to one sample, sequenced in a study of blood T cell repertoires in COVID-19. Clones were sequenced by immunoSEQ multiplex PCR, and TCRdb holds only the in-frame ones, with some missing. Altogether hundreds of thousands of clones are present, roughly 89% being singletons, with the ten largest covering just under 9%. Sequenced material: PBMCs or T cells enriched from blood (not recorded which). These receptor sequences come from a young woman who had recovered from COVID-19.

The rearrangement joins TRBV18 to TRBJ1-5; perhaps TRBD1 as D (5 bases). The V end lost 3 bases, the J end lost 1 base, and 13 bases lay between the germline ends. The CDR3 covers 16 residues. Germline V CDR1 and CDR2: KGHSH, LQKENI. CDR3 protein: CASSPTGGESNQPQHF. The CDR3 coding sequence is TGTGCCAGCTCACCCACAGGAGGGGAGAGCAATCAGCCCCAGCATTTT.

V and J are TRBV4-2 and TRBJ2-7, with 9 bases fitting TRBD2. The V and J ends lost 1 base and 7 bases, in that order; junction bases with no gene match: 20. Germline V gene data show CDR1 as LGHNA and CDR2 as YNFKEQ. The CDR3 loop spans 19 amino acids. CDR3 bases: TGTGCCAGCAGCCAAGGGAGGTTTAGCGGGAGTTATCGGACTAGGGAGCAGTACTTC. Its translation is CASSQGRFSGSYRTREQYF.

The genes are TRBV21-1 and TRBJ1-2; the D call of TRBD1 is as the table states it, not checked on the DNA. TRBV21-1 is a documented pseudogene. The CDR3 spans 14 residues. The DNA of the CDR3 is TGTGCCAGCAACCGGGACACCGCCTATGGCGGCTACACCTTC. As protein: CASNRDTAYGGYTF.

For this clone: This sequence may be a read error, since a much larger clone differs from it by one base. The chain is built from TRBV3-1 (or the pseudogene TRBV3-2) and TRBJ1-4, with no clear D. This CDR3 contains 17 residues. Germline-derived CDR1 and CDR2 are LGHDT and YNNKEL (reference sequence). CDR3: CTSSQVASESWNEKLFF. CDR3 bases: TGTACCAGCAGCCAAGTTGCCTCCGAGAGTTGGAATGAAAAACTGTTTTTT.

In DNA, the CDR3 is TGTGCCAGCAGCTTAGCTGTGGGAGGCGAGCAGTACTTC. This translates into CASSLAVGGEQYF. This chain joins TRBV7-2 and TRBJ2-7; tentative D call: TRBD2 (6 bases). Between the trimmed V and J ends, which lost 0 bases and 6 bases, there was a span of 9 bases. The CDR3 runs 13 residues. Germline assignment: CDR1 SGHTA and CDR2 FQGNSA.

The V call is TRBV5-1, the J call TRBJ2-7; 7 bases agree with TRBD1. V trimming: 1 base; J trimming: 4 bases; junction bases outside the gene matches: 11. CDR1 SGHRS and CDR2 YFSETQ come from the germline V gene. This CDR3 has 16 residues. The CDR3 region has the DNA TGCGCCAGCAGCTTGCTTCCGTTTGGACAGGCTTACGAGCAGTACTTC. It is translated as CASSLLPFGQAYEQYF.

This clone was seen a few times. The identical CDR3 is also encoded by other nucleotide sequences in the sample. This CDR3 reads CASSPPGVSTDTQYF. The DNA for the CDR3 is TGTGCCAGCAGCCCTCCGGGAGTCAGCACAGATACGCAGTATTTT. The chain is built from TRBV7-9 and TRBJ2-3; perhaps TRBD2 as D (6 bases). This CDR3 has 15 amino acids. Germline V gene data show CDR1 as SEHNR and CDR2 as FQNEAQ (reference sequence). The V end was cut by 5 bases, the J end by 0 bases, with 12 bases between.

The CDR3 sequence: CASSQQQGGGYGYTF. As DNA, the CDR3 is TGTGCCAGCAGCCAACAACAGGGTGGAGGCTATGGCTACACCTTC. V gene TRBV5-4 combines with J gene TRBJ1-2, with D maybe TRBD1 (6 bases). The V and J ends lost 4 bases and 4 bases respectively, with 17 bases between them. The CDR3 extends over 15 amino acids. CDR1 is SGHNT and CDR2 is YYREEE in the germline V gene (reference sequence). Combining the CDR3 with reference TRBV5-4 and TRBJ1-2 gives the whole variable domain ETGVTQSPTHLIKTRGQQVTLRCSSQSGHNTVSWYQQALGQGPQFIFQYYREEENGRGNFPPRFSGLQFPNYSSELNVNALELDDSALYLCASSQQQGGGYGYTFGSGTRLTVV.

As DNA, the CDR3 is TGTGCCAGCAGCGTCTTACAGGGGGGCTATGGCTACACCTTC. Protein product: CASSVLQGGYGYTF. The chain recombines TRBV9 with TRBJ1-2; 8 nucleotides line up with TRBD1. The CDR3 is 14 amino acids. Germline-derived CDR1 and CDR2 are SGDLS and YYNGEE. The ends lost 2 bases at V and 4 bases at J; junction bases unmatched: 4. Supplemented by reference TRBV9 and TRBJ1-2, the full variable domain reads DSGVTQTPKHLITATGQRVTLRCSPRSGDLSVYWYQQSLDQGLQFLIQYYNGEERAKGNILERFSAQQFPDLHSELNLSSLELGDSALYFCASSVLQGGYGYTFGSGTRLTVV.

The rearrangement joins TRBV5-1 to TRBJ2-3; TRBD2 matches 8 bases. V lost 7 bases to trimming and J lost 4 bases; unmatched junction nucleotides: 8. The CDR3 sequence is 14 residues long. Germline CDR1 reads SGHRS; CDR2 reads YFSETQ. The CDR3 nucleotides read TGCGCCAGCGGAGCGGGAGCAGGGGCAGATACGCAGTATTTT. Encoded protein: CASGAGAGADTQYF.

V is TRBV7-2 and J is TRBJ1-4; D unclear. Germline V gives CDR1 SGHTA, CDR2 FQGNSA. Trimming took off 1 base at V and 5 bases at J, with 5 bases between the two ends. The CDR3 runs 13 residues. CDR3 loop: CASSLVANEKLFF. The CDR3 bases are TGTGCCAGCAGCTTAGTAGCGAATGAAAAACTGTTTTTT.

The chain combines TRBV4-3 with TRBJ2-2, with TRBD2 matching over 8 bases. The ends lost 0 bases at V and 4 bases at J; junction bases unmatched: 13. The CDR3 is 19 residues long. Germline V gives CDR1 LGHNA, CDR2 YSLEER. CDR3 bases: TGCGCCAGCAGCCAAGAGTACCCGGGACTAGTCGTCGGCACCGGGGAGCTGTTTTTT. It encodes CASSQEYPGLVVGTGELFF.

The rearrangement uses TRBV9 and TRBJ1-3; tentative D call: TRBD1 (5 bases). The CDR3 length is 18 residues. CDR1 is SGDLS and CDR2 is YYNGEE in the germline V gene. V lost 0 bases and J lost 2, with 18 bases in between. The CDR3 region is CASSVEVIPGPPGNTIYF. The CDR3 nucleotides read TGTGCCAGCAGCGTAGAGGTGATCCCAGGGCCCCCTGGAAACACCATATATTTT.

The rearrangement joins TRBV28 to TRBJ2-1; 13 nucleotides agree with TRBD2. V was pared by 6 bases and J by 15 bases, with 8 bases of the junction left unmatched. CDR3 size: 13 residues. The germline V gene has CDR1 MDHEN and CDR2 SYDVKM. The CDR3 DNA follows: TGTGCCAGCAGACAAGGACTAGCGGGAGATAGGTTCTTC. This translates into CASRQGLAGDRFF.

The table lists this clone with a few counts. V gene TRBV18 combines with J gene TRBJ1-2; a possible D gene is TRBD1 (5 bases). The CDR3 sequence is 14 residues long. CDR1 KGHSH and CDR2 LQKENI come from the germline V gene. V lost 0 bases, J lost 7 bases, and 12 bases lay in between. In nucleotides, the CDR3 is TGTGCCAGCTCACCACCCTCCAGGGCCGCTGGCTACACCTTC. Translating it yields CASSPPSRAAGYTF.

The chain employs TRBV5-1 and TRBJ2-3; D is possibly TRBD2 (6 bases). The V end was cut by 1 base, the J end by 2 bases, with 8 bases between. CDR1 is SGHRS and CDR2 is YFSETQ in the germline V gene. CDR3 length: 14 amino acids. The CDR3 region has the DNA TGCGCCAGCAGCTTGACGGGAGTCACAGATACGCAGTATTTT. This gives the protein CASSLTGVTDTQYF.

The CDR3 sequence: CASSLWGGSDEKLFF. The CDR3 bases are TGTGCCAGCAGTTTATGGGGGGGGTCGGATGAAAAACTGTTTTTT. The genes are TRBV28 and TRBJ1-4; TRBD1 might be the D (5 bases). CDR3 length: 15 residues. The V end lost 0 bases, the J end lost 6 bases, and 11 bases lay between the germline ends. Germline V lookup: CDR1 MDHEN, CDR2 SYDVKM.

In this sample, this clone turned up once. The genes are TRBV7-9 and TRBJ1-2, with 8 nucleotides matching TRBD1. The V gene's germline CDR1 is SEHNR and CDR2 FQNEAQ (reference sequence). The CDR3 covers 19 residues. Unmatched junction bases numbered 22, after V lost 1 base and J lost 9 bases. This CDR3 reads CASSLVPTPRRQGARSYTF. CDR3 nucleotide sequence: TGTGCCAGCAGCTTAGTGCCCACCCCCCGCCGGCAGGGGGCGAGAAGCTACACCTTC.

This clone was observed once. The chain combines TRBV7-9 with TRBJ2-2; D gene ambiguous. Germline V gene data show CDR1 as SEHNR and CDR2 as FQNEAQ (reference sequence). V was trimmed by 9 bases and J by 1 base, leaving 9 bases between them. The CDR3 consists of 13 residues. For the CDR3, the DNA is TGTGCCAGTACCCTTATGAACACCGGGGAGCTGTTTTTT. It is translated as CASTLMNTGELFF.

The V call is TRBV2, the J call TRBJ1-5, with D possibly being TRBD1 (5 bases). CDR3 length equals 13 residues. V lost 8 bases to trimming and J lost 6 bases, with 14 bases between them. The germline V gene encodes CDR1 SNHLY and CDR2 FYNNEI. CDR3: CASEDRVGQPQHF. DNA for the CDR3: TGTGCCAGCGAAGACAGAGTGGGTCAGCCCCAGCATTTT.

This clone has more than one count but fewer than ten. The rearrangement joins TRBV12-5 to TRBJ1-5; possibly TRBD1 for D (5 bases). Germline CDR1 LGHNT, CDR2 FRNRAP. The CDR3 consists of 14 residues. V lost 7 bases and J 3 bases, leaving 13 bases between the germline ends. The CDR3 here is CASVPGGNNQPQHF. The CDR3 DNA reads TGTGCTAGTGTTCCCGGGGGAAACAATCAGCCCCAGCATTTT.

The chain combines TRBV4-1 with TRBJ2-2; 11 bases align to TRBD2. CDR1 is MGHRA and CDR2 is YSYEKL in the germline V gene. Trimming took 2 bases from V and 3 from J; bases not matched to a gene: 14. The CDR3 is 20 residues long. CDR3 DNA sequence: TGCGCCAGCAGCCAACACCGACTAGCGGGAATCTCCTCGGACACCGGGGAGCTGTTTTTT. Amino acid sequence: CASSQHRLAGISSDTGELFF.

The chain combines TRBV2 with TRBJ2-7; D is possibly TRBD1 (5 bases). Trimming stripped 0 bases from V and 12 bases from J, with 9 bases between. CDR1 is SNHLY and CDR2 is FYNNEI in the germline V gene. The CDR3 is 11 amino acids. For the CDR3, the DNA is TGTGCCAGCAGTGAAGCGGGGCAGGGGTACTTC. The encoded protein is CASSEAGQGYF.

This chain connects TRBV6-5 to TRBJ2-3, with 7 bases matching TRBD1. The CDR3 has 13 residues. Germline trimming cut 6 bases from V and 4 bases from J; bases unmatched to any gene: 4. The V gene's germline CDR1 is MNHEY and CDR2 SVGAGI. The CDR3 spells CASRRTGADTQYF. DNA of the CDR3: TGTGCCAGCAGAAGGACAGGAGCAGATACGCAGTATTTT.

The chain is built from TRBV14 and TRBJ2-1; 7 bases line up with TRBD2. Germline V CDR1 and CDR2: SGHDN, FVKESK. Trimming removed 4 bases from V and 5 bases from J; junction bases left unmatched: 11. The CDR3 extends over 16 amino acids. The CDR3: CASSPLGGRVHNEQFF. The CDR3 coding sequence is TGTGCCAGCAGCCCCTTAGGCGGGAGAGTACACAATGAGCAGTTCTTC. Combining the CDR3 with reference TRBV14 and TRBJ2-1 gives the whole variable domain EAGVTQFPSHSVIEKGQTVTLRCDPISGHDNLYWYRRVMGKEIKFLLHFVKESKQDESGMPNNRFLAERTGGTYSTLKVQPAELEDSGVYFCASSPLGGRVHNEQFFGPGTRLTVL.

The V call is TRBV3-1 (or the pseudogene TRBV3-2), the J call TRBJ1-1; no definite D call. There are 15 residues in the CDR3. With 1 base removed from V and 5 bases from J, the gap between germline ends came to 14 bases. Germline CDR1 LGHDT, CDR2 YNNKEL (reference sequence). CDR3 nucleotide sequence: TGTGCCAGCAGCCAAGCTCGAGCCATTCCTACTGAAGCTTTCTTT. Translation: CASSQARAIPTEAFF.

This clone came up a few times. The rearrangement joins TRBV3-1 (or the pseudogene TRBV3-2) to TRBJ2-4, with D possibly being TRBD1 (6 bases). CDR3 length: 19 residues. Germline loops: CDR1 LGHDT, CDR2 YNNKEL (reference sequence). Between the trimmed V and J ends, which lost 7 bases and 0 bases, there was a span of 25 bases. In DNA form, the CDR3 reads TGTGCCAGCACCCAGGACAGAGGGGTCATCACTTTAGCCAAAAACATTCAGTACTTC. This translates into CASTQDRGVITLAKNIQYF.

The chain couples TRBV7-9 to TRBJ2-7; D is uncertain. The CDR3 is made up of 12 amino acids. From germline, CDR1 is SEHNR and CDR2 FQNEAQ (reference sequence). The ends were cut back, 1 base at V and 3 bases at J, with 4 bases in the middle. CDR3 sequence: CASSLDFYEQYF. Written as DNA, the CDR3 is TGTGCCAGCAGCTTAGACTTCTACGAGCAGTACTTC.

The CDR3 loop is CASSPAAGGGYTF. The CDR3 bases are TGTGCCAGCAGCCCCGCTGCCGGGGGGGGCTACACCTTC. The V and J genes are TRBV3-1 (or the pseudogene TRBV3-2) and TRBJ1-2, with D perhaps TRBD1 (5 bases). CDR1 and CDR2 from the germline V gene are LGHDT and YNNKEL (reference sequence). There are 13 residues in the CDR3. Trimming stripped 4 bases from V and 8 bases from J, with 14 bases between.

The rearrangement links TRBV2 to TRBJ2-1, with 9 bases matching TRBD1. Germline loops: CDR1 SNHLY, CDR2 FYNNEI. With V trimmed by 6 bases and J by 3 bases, 6 bases remained unmatched. The CDR3 runs 15 residues. CDR3 loop: CASRVGTGNYNEQFF. CDR3 sequence (DNA): TGTGCCAGCAGAGTCGGGACAGGGAACTACAATGAGCAGTTCTTC.